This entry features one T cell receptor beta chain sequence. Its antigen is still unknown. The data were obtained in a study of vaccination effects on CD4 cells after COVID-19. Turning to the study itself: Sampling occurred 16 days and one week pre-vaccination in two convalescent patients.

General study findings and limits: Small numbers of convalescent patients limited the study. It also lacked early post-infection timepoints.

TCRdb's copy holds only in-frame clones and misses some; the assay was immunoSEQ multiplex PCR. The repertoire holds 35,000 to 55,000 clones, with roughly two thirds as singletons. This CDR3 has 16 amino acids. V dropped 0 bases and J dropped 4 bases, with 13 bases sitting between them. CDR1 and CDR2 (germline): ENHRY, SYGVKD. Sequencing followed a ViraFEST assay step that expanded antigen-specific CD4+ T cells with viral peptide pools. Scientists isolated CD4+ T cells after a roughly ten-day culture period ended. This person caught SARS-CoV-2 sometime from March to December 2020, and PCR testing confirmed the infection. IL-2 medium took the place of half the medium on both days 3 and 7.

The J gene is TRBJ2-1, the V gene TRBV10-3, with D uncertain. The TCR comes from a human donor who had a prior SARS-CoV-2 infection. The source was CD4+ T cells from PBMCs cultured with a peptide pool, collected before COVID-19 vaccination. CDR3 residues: CAISESSSVAYNEQFF. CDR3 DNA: TGTGCCATCAGTGAGTCTTCTAGTGTGGCTTACAATGAGCAGTTCTTC.